This T cell receptor beta chain was identified in a study of CD8+ T cells in alopecia areata. The germline CDR1 and CDR2 sequences are SNHLY and FYNNEI. This CDR3 comprises 15 residues. The V and J ends lost 6 bases and 1 base respectively, with 13 bases between them. Extraction of RNA preceded its reverse transcription into cDNA, which served as the sequencing template. TCRdb's table, derived via immunoSEQ multiplex PCR, lists solely in-frame clones and lacks some. The data show around 200,000 clones, 64% seen once. As for treatment: oral pan-JAK inhibitor, 5-10 mg twice daily. The sequence was collected from a human donor with alopecia areata. This chain links TRBV2 with TRBJ1-5, with TRBD1 as a possible D gene (6 bases). The source was CD4+ T cells sorted from blood, collected at week 4, from a patient treated with tofacitinib. Written as DNA, the CDR3 is TGTGCCAGCAGCGGGATAGGGGGGAGCAATCAGCCCCAGCATTTT. Encoded protein: CASSGIGGSNQPQHF.